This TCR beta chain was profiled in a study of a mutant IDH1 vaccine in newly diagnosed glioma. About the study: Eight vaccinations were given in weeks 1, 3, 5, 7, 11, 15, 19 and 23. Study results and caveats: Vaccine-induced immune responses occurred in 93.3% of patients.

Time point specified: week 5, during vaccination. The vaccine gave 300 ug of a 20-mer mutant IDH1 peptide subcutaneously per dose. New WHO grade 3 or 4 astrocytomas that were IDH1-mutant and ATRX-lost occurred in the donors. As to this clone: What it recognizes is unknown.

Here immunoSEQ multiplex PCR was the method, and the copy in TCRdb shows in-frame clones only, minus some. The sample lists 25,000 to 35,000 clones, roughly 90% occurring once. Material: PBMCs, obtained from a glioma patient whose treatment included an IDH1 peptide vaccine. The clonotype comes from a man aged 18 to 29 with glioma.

The CDR3 bases are TGCGCCAGCAGCTCGGGACAGCCCAATCAGCCCCAGCATTTT. The encoded protein is CASSSGQPNQPQHF. V gene TRBV5-1 combines with J gene TRBJ1-5; 7 positions match TRBD1. After removal of 3 bases from V and 3 bases from J, the junction contained 3 bases not matched to a gene. The CDR3 length is 14 residues. Germline CDR1 is SGHRS and CDR2 is YFSETQ.